Below, one T cell receptor (beta chain) is given with its context. Its antigen remains undetermined. Base qualities are not recorded, but no much larger clone differs from it by a single base. To prepare the library, 5' RACE was applied. The sequencer listed for this sample is Illumina MiSeq. The public reads were run again by TCRdb, first through fastp at Q25 and then through MiXCR, and only productive beta chains were kept. Under each unique CDR3 protein, matching rows form one entry showing the most common genes and DNA. The sample table holds around 31,000 distinct CDR3 sequences, of which about 8.6% were seen once. In total, the top ten clones hold about 2.4% of the sample. The germline V gene sets CDR1 to SGHDT and CDR2 to YYEEEE. V loses 4 bases of germline sequence and J loses 5 bases, and the interval between the two ends is 13 bases. From its cysteine to its phenylalanine, the CDR3 spans 13 amino acids. CDR3 DNA is the only sequence kept; it has 39 bases, read in frame from the first base.

The sample comes from a study of chronic HIV infection and antiretroviral therapy (dated by TCRdb to between 2014 and 2016). The rearranged chain carries TRBV5-6 and TRBJ2-7, with no reliable assignment of the D segment. Specimen: peripheral blood. The clonotype comes from an adult who had HIV and had not received antiretroviral therapy, or was an uninfected healthy control (not recorded which). The nucleotide sequence is given as TGTGCCAGCAGCAGGGTAAAGGACCACGAGCAGTACTTC. This is translated as CASSRVKDHEQYF.